A selection of T cell receptor beta chains follows, all from one sample in a study of cytomegalovirus exposure and HLA in healthy donors. Only in-frame clones appear in the TCRdb table, and some are missing; sequencing was by immunoSEQ multiplex PCR. The repertoire holds about 130,000 clones, 70% to 80% seen once, with 2.2% in the top ten. Sequencing used PBMCs. These receptors originate from a man aged 30-40 years in good health and CMV-seronegative. CDR3s include the opening cysteine and the closing phenylalanine or tryptophan.

>TRBV7-2
CASSLVLGGEAFF
>TRBV6-5
CASSRLAGYNEQFF
>TRBV5-1
CASSFGRAGYNEQFF
>TRBV5-1
CASSRDRVYEQYF
>TRBV5-7
CASSLIRDSEGTEAFF
>TRBV11-1
CASSQFTTGELFF
>TRBV7-2
CASSLGTVNTEAFF
>TRBV7-9
CASSLEATSRVPQYF
>TRBV5-3
CARSRPRRGGGGDEKLFF
>TRBV5-4
CTSSLVWDRGGGYTF
>TRBV7-8
CASSSGGRNSPLHF
>TRBV4-3
CASSQGLQYYEQYF
>TRBV6-5
CASMGPGGPSYEQYF
>TRBV5-1
CASSLGTFTDTQYF
>TRBV6-1
CASSAGGESGNQPQHF
>TRBV27
CASRKGQAVSGYTF
>TRBV6-5
CASSAGGEAFF
>TRBV29-1
CSVVPGQGPNYGYTF
>TRBV18
CASSPGISYEQYF
>TRBV6-1
CASRPGHDYGYTF
>TRBV10-3
CAISDGDRGNEQYF
>TRBV11-2
CASSPRLSSYEQYF
>TRBV6-6
CASSYDSLNEQFF
>TRBV30
CAWGPGQWNSPLHF
>TRBV7-2
CASSSRLAGAYEQYF
>TRBV11-2
CASRPTGTGNNIQYF
>TRBV5-1
CASSLQGARVETQYF
>TRBV30
CAWSVGGGQETQYF
>TRBV10-2
CAAQGVGETQYF
>TRBV28
CASSVQGPGELFF
>TRBV6-1
CASSSGLAGETQYF
>TRBV28
CASSLAGDYNEQFF
>TRBV27
CASSLSLGVPGTEAFF
>TRBV30
CAWSVTSGATEQFF
>TRBV4-1
CASSSGLAGVAGTQYF
>TRBV6-5
CASSYYPSGRADTQYF
>TRBV27
CASKTGLAYGYTF
>TRBV19
CASSTWPNEQYF
>TRBV4-1
CASSPLTSREKQFF
>TRBV10-3
CAISETYEQYF
>TRBV7-9
CASSWSGTDTQYF
>TRBV27
CASNQSPGLATETQYF
>TRBV4-2
CASSSQSATNEKLFF
>TRBV19
CASSMGAKIYGYTF
>TRBV18
CASSSQTGSTDTQYF
>TRBV28
CASRFGTFSYEQYF
>TRBV7-9
CASSLGQGAYNEQFF
>TRBV14
CASSISGVNEKLFF
>TRBV2
CASSLNEKLFF
>TRBV27
CASSFASLSGEQFF
>TRBV29-1
CSVRVDTQYF
>TRBV2
CASTTGGRSEAFF
>TRBV7-8
CATRQGNNQPQHF
>TRBV28
CASSSRDSVNTEAFF
>TRBV7-2
CASSSGGSLREQYF
>TRBV11-3
CASSLGTAVGRGTDTQYF
>TRBV9
CASSVGTVAYYGYTF